A selection of T cell receptor beta chains follows, all from one sample in a study of blood T cell repertoires in COVID-19. Sequencing was performed with immunoSEQ multiplex PCR; in TCRdb, only in-frame clones are kept and a portion is missing. The table lists roughly 380,000 clones, about 91% of them singletons. Sequenced: peripheral blood. The receptor source for this set is a middle-aged woman with COVID-19, enrolled during active disease. CDR3s include the opening cysteine and the closing phenylalanine or tryptophan. D genes are given only for firm matches.

V,D,J,CDR3,DNA
TRBV20-1,.,TRBJ2-7,CSASLQGFLYEQYF,TGCAGTGCTAGTTTGCAGGGTTTCCTCTACGAGCAGTACTTC
TRBV6-5,.,TRBJ1-3,CASSPRPGTGNTIYF,TGTGCCAGCAGTCCTCGGCCGGGAACTGGAAACACCATATATTTT
TRBV5-1,.,TRBJ2-7,CASSSDTGRSEQYF,TGCGCCAGCAGCTCCGACACCGGGAGATCCGAGCAGTACTTC
TRBV5-1,.,TRBJ2-3,CASSRQPSKGADTQYF,TGCGCCAGCAGCCGACAGCCGTCGAAGGGCGCAGATACGCAGTATTTT
TRBV25-1,TRBD1,TRBJ2-7,CASSEPGTGVYEQYF,TGTGCCAGCAGTGAACCCGGGACAGGGGTCTACGAGCAGTACTTC
TRBV18,.,TRBJ1-2,CASSPRQKGGYTF,TGTGCCAGCTCACCACGACAGAAGGGAGGCTACACCTTC
TRBV18,.,TRBJ1-5,CASSLSQDIQPQHF,TGTGCCAGCTCACTTTCCCAGGACATTCAGCCCCAGCATTTT
TRBV28,TRBD1,TRBJ1-2,CASRTTGAYGYTF,TGTGCCAGCAGAACTACAGGGGCCTATGGCTACACCTTC
TRBV7-9,.,TRBJ1-2,CASSSFRPDSGNDGYTF,TGTGCCAGCAGCTCGTTTCGACCGGACAGTGGCAATGATGGCTACACCTTC
TRBV29-1,TRBD1,TRBJ2-2,CSAMTGPLGTGELFF,TGCAGCGCAATGACAGGGCCCCTGGGAACCGGGGAGCTGTTTTTT